The clone carrying this TCR beta chain occurred a few times. Its target is not known. Cells sorted by CD45RO/CCR7/CD25/CD127/CD95/CD27 comprised CD4+ naive, central memory, regulatory and stem cell-like memory cells. These data belong to a study of beta chain features in type 1 diabetes. The length of the CDR3 is 14 residues. Germline V gene data show CDR1 as GTSNPN and CDR2 as SVGIG (reference sequence). V was cut by 0 bases and J by 6 bases, with 15 bases left in between. Study results and caveats: When Type 1 diabetes patients were examined, their TCRB CDR3s proved moderately but significantly shorter in all four CD4+ subsets.

The investigators reverse transcribed all of the isolated RNA, so they sequenced expressed TCRB transcripts. Clones were read by immunoSEQ multiplex PCR, and TCRdb kept only the in-frame ones, dropping some. The profile shows about 250,000 clones, approximately 11% of them singletons. The sequencing sample was made of naive CD4+ T cells from blood. The sequence was obtained from a man aged 30 to 45 with type 1 diabetes. The J gene is TRBJ2-7, the V gene TRBV30; possibly TRBD2 for D (6 bases). The CDR3 sequence: CAWSVPETAGEQYF. In nucleotides, the CDR3 is TGTGCCTGGAGTGTACCTGAGACAGCGGGCGAGCAGTACTTC. The complete variable domain, with remaining parts taken from reference TRBV30 and TRBJ2-7, reads SQTIHQWPATLVQPVGSPLSLECTVEGTSNPNLYWYRQAAGRGLQLLFYSVGIGQISSEVPQNLSASRPQDRQFILSSKKLLLSDSGFYLCAWSVPETAGEQYFGPGTRLTVT.